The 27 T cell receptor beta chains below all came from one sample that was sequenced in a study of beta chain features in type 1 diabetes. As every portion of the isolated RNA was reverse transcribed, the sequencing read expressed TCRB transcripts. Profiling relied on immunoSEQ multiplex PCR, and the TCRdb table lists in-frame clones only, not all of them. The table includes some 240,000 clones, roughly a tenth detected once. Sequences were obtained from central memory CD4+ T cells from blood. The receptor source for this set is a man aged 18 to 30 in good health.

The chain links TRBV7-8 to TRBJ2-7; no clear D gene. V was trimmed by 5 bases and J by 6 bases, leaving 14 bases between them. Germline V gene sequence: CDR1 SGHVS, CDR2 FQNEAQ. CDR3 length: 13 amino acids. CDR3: CASSLGRVGEQYF. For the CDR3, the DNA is TGTGCCAGCAGCCTCGGACGGGTGGGCGAGCAGTACTTC.

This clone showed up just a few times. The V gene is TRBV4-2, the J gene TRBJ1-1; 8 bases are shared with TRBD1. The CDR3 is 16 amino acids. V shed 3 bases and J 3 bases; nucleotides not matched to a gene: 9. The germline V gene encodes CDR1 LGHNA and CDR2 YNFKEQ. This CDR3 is CASSQEGQGGYTEAFF. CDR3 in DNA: TGTGCCAGCAGCCAGGAAGGACAGGGTGGATACACTGAAGCTTTCTTT.

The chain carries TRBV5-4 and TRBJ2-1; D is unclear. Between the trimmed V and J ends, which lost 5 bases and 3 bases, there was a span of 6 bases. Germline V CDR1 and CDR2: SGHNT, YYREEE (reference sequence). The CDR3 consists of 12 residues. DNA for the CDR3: TGTGCCAGCAGAACCGACTACAATGAGCAGTTCTTC. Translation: CASRTDYNEQFF.

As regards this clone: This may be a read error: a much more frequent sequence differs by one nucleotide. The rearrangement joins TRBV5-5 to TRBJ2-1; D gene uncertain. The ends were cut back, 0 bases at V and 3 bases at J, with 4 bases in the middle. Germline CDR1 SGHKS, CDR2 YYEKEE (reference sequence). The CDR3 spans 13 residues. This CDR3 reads CASSLDIYNEQFF. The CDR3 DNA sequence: TGTGCCAGCAGCTTGGACATCTACAATGAGCAGTTCTTC.

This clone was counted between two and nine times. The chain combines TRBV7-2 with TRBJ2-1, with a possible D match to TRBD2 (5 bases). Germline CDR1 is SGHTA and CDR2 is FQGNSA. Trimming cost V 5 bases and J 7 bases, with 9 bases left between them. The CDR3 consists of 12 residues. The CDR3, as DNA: TGTGCCAGCAGCAAACGGAGGAATGAGCAGTTCTTC. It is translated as CASSKRRNEQFF.

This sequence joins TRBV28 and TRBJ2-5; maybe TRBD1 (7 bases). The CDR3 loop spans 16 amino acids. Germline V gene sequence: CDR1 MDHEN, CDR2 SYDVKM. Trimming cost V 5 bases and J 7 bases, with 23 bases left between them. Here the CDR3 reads CASSPRQGLYRATQYF. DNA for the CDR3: TGTGCCAGCAGTCCCCGACAGGGACTGTACAGGGCGACCCAGTACTTC.

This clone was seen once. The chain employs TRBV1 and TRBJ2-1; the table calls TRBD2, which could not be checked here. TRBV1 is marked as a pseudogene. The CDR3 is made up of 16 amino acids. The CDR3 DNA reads TGCACCAGCAGCCAAAGAGATTCAAGCTCCTACAATGAGCAGTTCTTC. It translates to CTSSQRDSSSYNEQFF.

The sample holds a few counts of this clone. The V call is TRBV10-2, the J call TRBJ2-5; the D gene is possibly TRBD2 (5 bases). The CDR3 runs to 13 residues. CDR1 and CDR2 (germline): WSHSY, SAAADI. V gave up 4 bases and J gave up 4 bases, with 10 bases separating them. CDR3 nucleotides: TGCGCCAGCAGTGGGGAGACGGGAGAGACCCAGTACTTC. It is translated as CASSGETGETQYF.

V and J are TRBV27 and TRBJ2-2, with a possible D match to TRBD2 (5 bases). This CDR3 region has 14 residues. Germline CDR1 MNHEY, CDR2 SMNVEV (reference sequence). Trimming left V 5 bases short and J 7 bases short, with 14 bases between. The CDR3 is CASSPRTFDGELFF. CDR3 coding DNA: TGTGCCAGCAGTCCCCGGACTTTTGACGGGGAGCTGTTTTTT.

This CDR3 is CASTTLVADTQYF. In DNA form, the CDR3 reads TGTGCCAGCACGACTCTAGTTGCAGATACGCAGTATTTT. This chain connects TRBV5-5 to TRBJ2-3, with D hard to call. CDR1 and CDR2 (germline): SGHKS, YYEKEE (reference sequence). CDR3 length: 13 residues. V lost 6 bases to trimming and J lost 4 bases, with 12 bases between them.

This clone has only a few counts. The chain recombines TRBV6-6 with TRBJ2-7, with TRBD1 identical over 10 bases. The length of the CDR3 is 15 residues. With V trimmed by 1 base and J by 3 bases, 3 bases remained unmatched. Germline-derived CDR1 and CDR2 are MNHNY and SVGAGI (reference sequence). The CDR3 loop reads CASSYFGQGGYEQYF. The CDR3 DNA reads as TGTGCCAGCAGTTACTTCGGACAGGGGGGCTACGAGCAGTACTTC.

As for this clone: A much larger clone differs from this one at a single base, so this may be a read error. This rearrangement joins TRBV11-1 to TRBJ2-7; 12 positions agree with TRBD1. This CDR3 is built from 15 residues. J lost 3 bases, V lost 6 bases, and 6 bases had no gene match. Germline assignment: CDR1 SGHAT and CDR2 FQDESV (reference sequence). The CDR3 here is CASRPRDRGLYEQYF. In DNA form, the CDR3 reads TGTGCCAGCAGGCCCCGGGACAGGGGGCTCTACGAGCAGTACTTC.

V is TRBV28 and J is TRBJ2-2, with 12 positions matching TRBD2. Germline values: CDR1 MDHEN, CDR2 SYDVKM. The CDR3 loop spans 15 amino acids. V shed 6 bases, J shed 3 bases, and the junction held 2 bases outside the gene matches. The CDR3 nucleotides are TGTGCCAGCAGCTGGACTAGCGGGGACACCGGGGAGCTGTTTTTT. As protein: CASSWTSGDTGELFF.

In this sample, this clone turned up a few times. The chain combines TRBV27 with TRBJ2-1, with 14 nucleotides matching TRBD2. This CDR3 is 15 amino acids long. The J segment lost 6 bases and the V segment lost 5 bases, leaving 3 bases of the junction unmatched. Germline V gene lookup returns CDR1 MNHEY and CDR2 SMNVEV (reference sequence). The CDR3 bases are TGTGCCAGCAGTCGCGGACTAGCGGGAGGCAATGAGCAGTTCTTC. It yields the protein CASSRGLAGGNEQFF.

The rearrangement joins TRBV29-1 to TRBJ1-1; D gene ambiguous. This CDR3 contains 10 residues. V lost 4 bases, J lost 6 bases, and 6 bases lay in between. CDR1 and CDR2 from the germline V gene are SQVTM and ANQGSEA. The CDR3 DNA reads TGCAGCGTTGCTCCAGCTGAAGCTTTCTTT. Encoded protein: CSVAPAEAFF.

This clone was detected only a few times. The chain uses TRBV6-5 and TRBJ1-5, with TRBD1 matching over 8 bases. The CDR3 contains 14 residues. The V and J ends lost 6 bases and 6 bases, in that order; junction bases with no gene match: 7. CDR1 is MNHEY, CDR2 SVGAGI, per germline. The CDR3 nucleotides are TGTGCCAGCAGCGCGGCAGGGGGCAGTCAGCCCCAGCATTTT. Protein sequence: CASSAAGGSQPQHF.

DNA for the CDR3: TGTGCCAGCAGCTTAGGCCGGGCCTCCTACAATGAGCAGTTCTTC. Encoded protein: CASSLGRASYNEQFF. The rearrangement uses TRBV7-2 and TRBJ2-1, with D uncertain. Germline V lookup: CDR1 SGHTA, CDR2 FQGNSA. The V and J ends lost 1 base and 0 bases respectively, with 7 bases between them. The CDR3 is 15 amino acids.

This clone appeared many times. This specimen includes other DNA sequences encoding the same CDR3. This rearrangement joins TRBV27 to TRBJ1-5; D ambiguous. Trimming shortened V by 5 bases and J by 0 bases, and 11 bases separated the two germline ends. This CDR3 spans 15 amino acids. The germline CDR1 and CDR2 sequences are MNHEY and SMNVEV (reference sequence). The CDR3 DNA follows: TGTGCCAGCAGTCCCAACGGGGATAGCAATCAGCCCCAGCATTTT. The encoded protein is CASSPNGDSNQPQHF.

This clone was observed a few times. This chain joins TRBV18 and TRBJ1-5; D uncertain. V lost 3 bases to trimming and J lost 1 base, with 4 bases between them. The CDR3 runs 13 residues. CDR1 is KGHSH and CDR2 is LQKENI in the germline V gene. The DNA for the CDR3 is TGTGCCAGCTCACCGGACAGCAATCAGCCCCAGCATTTT. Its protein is CASSPDSNQPQHF. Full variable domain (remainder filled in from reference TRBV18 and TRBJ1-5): NAGVMQNPRHLVRRRGQEARLRCSPMKGHSHVYWYRQLPEEGLKFMVYLQKENIIDESGMPKERFSAEFPKEGPSILRIQQVVRGDSAAYFCASSPDSNQPQHFGDGTRLSIL.

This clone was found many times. CDR3 DNA sequence: TGTGCCTGGAGCCCCAGGGAGTCCGGGTCCCAGTACTTC. Amino acids: CAWSPRESGSQYF. The rearrangement uses TRBV30 and TRBJ2-5; the D gene could be TRBD1 or TRBD2 (5 bases each). Germline CDR1 GTSNPN, CDR2 SVGIG (reference sequence). The V and J ends lost 3 bases and 9 bases respectively, with 17 bases between them. The CDR3 is made up of 13 amino acids.

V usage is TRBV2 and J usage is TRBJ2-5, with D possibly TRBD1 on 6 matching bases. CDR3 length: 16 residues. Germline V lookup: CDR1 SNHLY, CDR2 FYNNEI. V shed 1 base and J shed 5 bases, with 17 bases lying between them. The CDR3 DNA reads TGTGCCAGCAGTGAAGGCTTGAGGCAGGGGACGGAGACCCAGTACTTC. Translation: CASSEGLRQGTETQYF.

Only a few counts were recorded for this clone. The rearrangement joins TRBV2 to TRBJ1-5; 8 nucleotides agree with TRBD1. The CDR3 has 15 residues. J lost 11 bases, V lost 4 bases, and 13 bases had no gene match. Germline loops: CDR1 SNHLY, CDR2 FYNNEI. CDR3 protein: CASSATGAGPGTQHF. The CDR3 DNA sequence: TGTGCCAGCAGTGCGACAGGGGCTGGGCCAGGGACCCAGCATTTT.

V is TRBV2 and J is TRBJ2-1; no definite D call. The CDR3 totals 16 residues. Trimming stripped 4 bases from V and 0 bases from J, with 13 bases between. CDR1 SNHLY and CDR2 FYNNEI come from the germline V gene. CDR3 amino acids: CASSVTLKISYNEQFF. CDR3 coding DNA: TGTGCCAGCAGTGTTACCCTTAAAATCTCCTACAATGAGCAGTTCTTC.

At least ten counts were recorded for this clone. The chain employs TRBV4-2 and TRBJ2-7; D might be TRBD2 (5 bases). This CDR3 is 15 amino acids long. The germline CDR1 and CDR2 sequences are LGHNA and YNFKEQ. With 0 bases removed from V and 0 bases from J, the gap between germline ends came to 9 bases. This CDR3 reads CASSQEPAASYEQYF. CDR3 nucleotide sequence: TGTGCCAGCAGCCAAGAGCCAGCGGCCTCCTACGAGCAGTACTTC.

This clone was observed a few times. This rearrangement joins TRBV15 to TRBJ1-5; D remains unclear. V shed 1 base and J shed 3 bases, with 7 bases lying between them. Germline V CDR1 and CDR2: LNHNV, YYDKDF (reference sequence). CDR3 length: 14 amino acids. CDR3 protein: CATSRGSNNQPQHF. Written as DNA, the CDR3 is TGTGCCACCAGCAGAGGCAGTAACAATCAGCCCCAGCATTTT.

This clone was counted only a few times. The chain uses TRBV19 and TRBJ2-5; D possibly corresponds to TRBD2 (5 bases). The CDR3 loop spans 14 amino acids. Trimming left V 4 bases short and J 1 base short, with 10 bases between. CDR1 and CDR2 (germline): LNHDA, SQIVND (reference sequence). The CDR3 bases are TGTGCCAGTAGTACCCGCGCGGGCCAAGAGACCCAGTACTTC. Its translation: CASSTRAGQETQYF.

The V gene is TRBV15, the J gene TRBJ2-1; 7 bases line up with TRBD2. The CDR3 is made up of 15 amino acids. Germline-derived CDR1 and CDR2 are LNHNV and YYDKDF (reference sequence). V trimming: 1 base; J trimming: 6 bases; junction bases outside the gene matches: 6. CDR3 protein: CATSRGLWGGNEQFF. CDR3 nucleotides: TGTGCCACCAGCAGAGGACTATGGGGGGGCAATGAGCAGTTCTTC.